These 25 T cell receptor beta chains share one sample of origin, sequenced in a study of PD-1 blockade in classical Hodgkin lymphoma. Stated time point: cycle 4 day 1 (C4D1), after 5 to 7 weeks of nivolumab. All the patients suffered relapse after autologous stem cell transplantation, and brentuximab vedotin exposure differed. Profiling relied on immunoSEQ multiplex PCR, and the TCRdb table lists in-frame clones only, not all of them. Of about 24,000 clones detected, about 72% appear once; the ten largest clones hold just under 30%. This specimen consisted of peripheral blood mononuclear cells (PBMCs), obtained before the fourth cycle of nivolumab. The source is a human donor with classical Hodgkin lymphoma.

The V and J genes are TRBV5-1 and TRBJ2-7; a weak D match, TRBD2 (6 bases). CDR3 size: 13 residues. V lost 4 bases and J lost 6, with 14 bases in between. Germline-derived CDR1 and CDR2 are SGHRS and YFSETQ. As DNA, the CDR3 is TGCGCCAGCAGCACCCGACTAGTTGGCGAGCAGTACGTC. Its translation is CASSTRLVGEQYV.

The CDR3 DNA sequence: TGTGCCAGCTCACCGGCGCAGGGCTATGGCTACACCTTC. This sequence encodes CASSPAQGYGYTF. The chain combines TRBV18 with TRBJ1-2, with a tentative D call TRBD1 (5 bases). Germline V lookup: CDR1 KGHSH, CDR2 LQKENI. The CDR3 loop spans 13 amino acids. The V end was cut by 3 bases, the J end by 4 bases, with 9 bases between.

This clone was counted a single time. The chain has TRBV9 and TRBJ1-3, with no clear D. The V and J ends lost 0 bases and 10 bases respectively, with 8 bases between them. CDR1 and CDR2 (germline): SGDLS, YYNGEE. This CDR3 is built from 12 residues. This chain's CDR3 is CASSVADGTIYF. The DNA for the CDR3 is TGTGCCAGCAGCGTAGCGGATGGGACCATATATTTT.

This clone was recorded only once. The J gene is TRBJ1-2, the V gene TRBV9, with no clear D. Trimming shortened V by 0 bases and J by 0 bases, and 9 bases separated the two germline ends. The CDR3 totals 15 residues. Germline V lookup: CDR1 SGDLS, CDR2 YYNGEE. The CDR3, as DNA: TGTGCCAGCAGCGTAGACCCAGGAACTAACTATGGCTACACCTTC. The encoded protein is CASSVDPGTNYGYTF.

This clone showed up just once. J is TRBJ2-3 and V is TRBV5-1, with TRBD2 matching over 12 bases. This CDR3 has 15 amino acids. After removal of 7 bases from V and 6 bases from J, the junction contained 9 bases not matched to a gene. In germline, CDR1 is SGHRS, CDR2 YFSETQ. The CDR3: CASATSGGSRDTQYF. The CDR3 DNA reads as TGCGCCAGCGCAACTAGCGGGGGGTCCAGGGATACGCAGTATTTT.

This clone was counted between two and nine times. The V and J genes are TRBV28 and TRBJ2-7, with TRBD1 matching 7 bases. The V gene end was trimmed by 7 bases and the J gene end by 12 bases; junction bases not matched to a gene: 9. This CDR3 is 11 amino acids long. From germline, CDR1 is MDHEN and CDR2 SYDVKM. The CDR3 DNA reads TGTGCCAGCAACAACGACAGGGAACCGTACTTC. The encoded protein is CASNNDREPYF.

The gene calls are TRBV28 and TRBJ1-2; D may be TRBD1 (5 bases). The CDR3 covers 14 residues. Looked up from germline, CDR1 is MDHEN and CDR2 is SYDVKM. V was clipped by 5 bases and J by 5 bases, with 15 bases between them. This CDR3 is CASSELGAGYGYTF. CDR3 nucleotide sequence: TGTGCCAGCAGTGAATTAGGGGCAGGGTATGGCTACACCTTC.

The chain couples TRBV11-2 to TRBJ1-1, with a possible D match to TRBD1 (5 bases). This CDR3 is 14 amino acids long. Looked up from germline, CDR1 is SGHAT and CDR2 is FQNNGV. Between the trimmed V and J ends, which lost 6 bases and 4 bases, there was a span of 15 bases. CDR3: CASSYSGPGTEAFF. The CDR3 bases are TGTGCCAGCAGTTACTCAGGGCCAGGCACTGAAGCTTTCTTT. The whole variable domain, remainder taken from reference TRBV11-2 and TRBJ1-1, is EAGVAQSPRYKIIEKRQSVAFWCNPISGHATLYWYQQILGQGPKLLIQFQNNGVVDDSQLPKDRFSAERLKGVDSTLKIQPAKLEDSAVYLCASSYSGPGTEAFFGQGTRLTVV.

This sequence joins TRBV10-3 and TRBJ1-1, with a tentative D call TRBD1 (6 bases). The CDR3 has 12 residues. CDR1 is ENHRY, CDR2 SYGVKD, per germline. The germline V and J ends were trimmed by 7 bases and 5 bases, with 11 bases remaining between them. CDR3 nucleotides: TGTGCCATCAAAAAACAGGGAACTGAAGCTTTCTTT. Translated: CAIKKQGTEAFF.

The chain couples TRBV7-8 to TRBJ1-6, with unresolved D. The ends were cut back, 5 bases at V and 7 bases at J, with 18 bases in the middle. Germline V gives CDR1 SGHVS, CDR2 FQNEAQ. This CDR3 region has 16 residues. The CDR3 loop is CASSRQVGGLNSPLHF. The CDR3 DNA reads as TGTGCCAGCAGCCGCCAGGTGGGTGGACTAAATTCACCCCTCCACTTT. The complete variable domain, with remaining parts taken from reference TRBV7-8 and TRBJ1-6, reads GAGVSQSPRYKVAKRGQDVALRCDPISGHVSLFWYQQALGQGPEFLTYFQNEAQLDKSGLPSDRFFAERPEGSVSTLKIQRTQQEDSAVYLCASSRQVGGLNSPLHFGNGTRLTVT.

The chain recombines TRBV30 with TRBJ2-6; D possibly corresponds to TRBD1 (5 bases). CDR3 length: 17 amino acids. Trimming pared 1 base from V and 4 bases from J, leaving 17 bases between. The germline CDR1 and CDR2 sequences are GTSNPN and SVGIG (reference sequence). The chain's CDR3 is CAWSGQGSFLGANVLTF. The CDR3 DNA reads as TGTGCCTGGAGTGGGCAGGGATCGTTTCTGGGGGCCAACGTCCTGACTTTC.

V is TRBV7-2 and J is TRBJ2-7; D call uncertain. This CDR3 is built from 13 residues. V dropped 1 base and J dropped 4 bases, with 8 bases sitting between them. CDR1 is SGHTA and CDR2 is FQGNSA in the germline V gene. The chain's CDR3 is CASSLGWGYEQYF. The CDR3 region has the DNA TGTGCCAGCAGCTTAGGTTGGGGTTACGAGCAGTACTTC.

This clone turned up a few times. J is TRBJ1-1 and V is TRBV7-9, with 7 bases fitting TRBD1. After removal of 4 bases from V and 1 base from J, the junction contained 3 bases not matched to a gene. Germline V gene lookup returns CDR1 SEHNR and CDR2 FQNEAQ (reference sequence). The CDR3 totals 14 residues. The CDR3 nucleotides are TGTGCCAGCAGCTGGGACAGTGGGAACACTGAAGCTTTCTTT. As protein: CASSWDSGNTEAFF.

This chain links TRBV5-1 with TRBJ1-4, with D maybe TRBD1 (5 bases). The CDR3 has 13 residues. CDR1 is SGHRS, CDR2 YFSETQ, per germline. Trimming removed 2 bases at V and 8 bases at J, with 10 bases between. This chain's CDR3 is CASSFRGGEKLFF. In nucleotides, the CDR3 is TGCGCCAGCAGCTTTAGGGGAGGGGAAAAACTGTTTTTT. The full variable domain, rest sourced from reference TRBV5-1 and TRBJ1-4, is KAGVTQTPRYLIKTRGQQVTLSCSPISGHRSVSWYQQTPGQGLQFLFEYFSETQRNKGNFPGRFSGRQFSNSRSEMNVSTLELGDSALYLCASSFRGGEKLFFGSGTQLSVL.

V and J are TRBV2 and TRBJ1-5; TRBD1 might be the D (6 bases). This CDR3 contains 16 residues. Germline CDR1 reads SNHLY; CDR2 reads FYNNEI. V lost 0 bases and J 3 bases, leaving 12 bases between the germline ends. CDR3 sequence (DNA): TGTGCCAGCAGTGAAGCGGCAGGGGCAATCAATCAGCCCCAGCATTTT. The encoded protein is CASSEAAGAINQPQHF.

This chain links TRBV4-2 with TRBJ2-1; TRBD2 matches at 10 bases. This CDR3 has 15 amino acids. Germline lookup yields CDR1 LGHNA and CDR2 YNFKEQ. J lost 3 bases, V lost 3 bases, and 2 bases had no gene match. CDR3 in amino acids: CASSQTSGYYNEQFF. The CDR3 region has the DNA TGTGCCAGCAGCCAGACTAGCGGGTACTACAATGAGCAGTTCTTC.

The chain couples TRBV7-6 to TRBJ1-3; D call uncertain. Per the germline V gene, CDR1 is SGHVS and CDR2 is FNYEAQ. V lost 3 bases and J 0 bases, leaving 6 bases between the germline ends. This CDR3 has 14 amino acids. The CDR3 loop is CASSLSLSGNTIYF. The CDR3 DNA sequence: TGTGCCAGCAGCTTGTCCCTCTCTGGAAACACCATATATTTT.

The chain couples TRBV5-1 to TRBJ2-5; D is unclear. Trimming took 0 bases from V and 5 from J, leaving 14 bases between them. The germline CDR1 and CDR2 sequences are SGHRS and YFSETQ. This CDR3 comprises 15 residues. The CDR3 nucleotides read TGCGCCAGCAGCTTGGCATCCAATTTAAGGGAGACCCAGTACTTC. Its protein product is CASSLASNLRETQYF.

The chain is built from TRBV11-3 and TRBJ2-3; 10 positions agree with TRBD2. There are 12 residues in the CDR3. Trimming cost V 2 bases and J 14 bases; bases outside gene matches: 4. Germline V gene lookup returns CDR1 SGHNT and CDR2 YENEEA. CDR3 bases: TGTGCCAGCAGCTTAAGCGGGGGGGTATCGTATTTT. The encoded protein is CASSLSGGVSYF.

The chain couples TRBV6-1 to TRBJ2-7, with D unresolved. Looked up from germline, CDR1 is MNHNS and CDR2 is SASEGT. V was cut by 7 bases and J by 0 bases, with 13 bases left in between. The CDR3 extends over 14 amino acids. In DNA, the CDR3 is TGTGCCAGCATACCCTTACAGAACTCCTACGAGCAGTACTTC. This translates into CASIPLQNSYEQYF.

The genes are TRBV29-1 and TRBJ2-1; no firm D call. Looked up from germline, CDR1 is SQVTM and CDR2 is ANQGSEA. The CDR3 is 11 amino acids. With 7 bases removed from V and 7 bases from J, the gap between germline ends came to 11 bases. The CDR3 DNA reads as TGCAGCGGCGGCGGTGGGAATGAGCAGTTCTTC. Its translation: CSGGGGNEQFF.

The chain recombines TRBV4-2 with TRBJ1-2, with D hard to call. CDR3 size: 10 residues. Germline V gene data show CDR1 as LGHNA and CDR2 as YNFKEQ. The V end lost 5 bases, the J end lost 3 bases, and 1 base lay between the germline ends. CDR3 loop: CASSYYGYTF. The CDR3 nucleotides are TGTGCCAGCAGCTACTATGGCTACACCTTC.

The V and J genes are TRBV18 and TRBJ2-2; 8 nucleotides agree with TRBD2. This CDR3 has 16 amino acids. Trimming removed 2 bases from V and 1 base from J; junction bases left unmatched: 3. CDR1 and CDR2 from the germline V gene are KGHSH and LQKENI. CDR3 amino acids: CASSPGLAGNTGELFF. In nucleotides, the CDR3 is TGTGCCAGCTCACCAGGGCTAGCGGGGAACACCGGGGAGCTGTTTTTT.

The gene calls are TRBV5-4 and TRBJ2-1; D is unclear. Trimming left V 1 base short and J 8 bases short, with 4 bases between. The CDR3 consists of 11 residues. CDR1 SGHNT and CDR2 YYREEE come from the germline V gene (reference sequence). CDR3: CASSLLYEQFF. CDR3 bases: TGTGCCAGCAGCTTGCTATATGAGCAGTTCTTC.

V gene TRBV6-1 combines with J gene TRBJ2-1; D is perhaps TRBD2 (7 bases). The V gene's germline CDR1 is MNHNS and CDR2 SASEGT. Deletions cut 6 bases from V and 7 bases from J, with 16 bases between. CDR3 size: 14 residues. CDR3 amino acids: CASRGGGGKNEQFF. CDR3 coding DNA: TGTGCCAGCAGAGGGGGGGGTGGTAAAAATGAGCAGTTCTTC.